The 18 T cell receptor beta chains given below trace back to one sample, sequenced in a study of cytomegalovirus exposure and HLA in healthy donors. Both 60 Vbeta primers and 13 Jbeta primers went into the PCR. The protocol was immunoSEQ multiplex PCR, while the TCRdb copy is restricted to in-frame clones and leaves out a portion. The table lists about 190,000 clones, more than 75% of them singletons, with around 3% in the top ten. Sequenced material: PBMCs. The receptor set was obtained from a woman aged 50 to 65 in good health and CMV-seropositive.

The chain recombines TRBV5-1 with TRBJ2-6, with TRBD1 as a possible D gene (6 bases). The germline CDR1 and CDR2 sequences are SGHRS and YFSETQ. The germline V and J ends were trimmed by 0 bases and 4 bases, with 11 bases remaining between them. The CDR3 length is 16 residues. CDR3 in DNA: TGCGCCAGCAGCTTGGCCGGGACACTCGGGGCCAACGTCCTGACTTTC. Its translation is CASSLAGTLGANVLTF.

This clone has a handful of counts. The chain is built from TRBV5-6 and TRBJ1-4, with 8 bases lining up with TRBD1. J was trimmed by 7 bases and V by 1 base; bases with no gene match: 6. The CDR3 sequence is 15 residues long. Germline values: CDR1 SGHDT, CDR2 YYEEEE. The CDR3 is CASSLRTGSAEKLFF. The CDR3 DNA is TGTGCCAGCAGCTTGCGGACAGGGTCCGCTGAAAAACTGTTTTTT.

The V call is TRBV7-2, the J call TRBJ2-7; D might be TRBD2 (5 bases). The J call may not be correct, given that the DNA end is closer to TRBJ2-1. The CDR3 runs to 14 residues. Germline values: CDR1 SGHTA, CDR2 FQGNSA. The CDR3 protein is CASSFFFTGYEQFF. CDR3 bases: TGTGCCAGCAGCTTTTTTTTTACGGGGTACGAGCAGTTCTTC.

The gene calls are TRBV5-5 and TRBJ1-2, with TRBD1 as a possible D gene (6 bases). In germline, CDR1 is SGHKS, CDR2 YYEKEE (reference sequence). Trimming shortened V by 4 bases and J by 1 base, and 17 bases separated the two germline ends. This CDR3 has 16 residues. The CDR3 loop is CASSPHPRTDNYGYTF. CDR3 nucleotide sequence: TGTGCCAGCAGCCCTCATCCACGGACAGATAACTATGGCTACACCTTC.

The chain links TRBV7-2 to TRBJ2-1, with 14 positions matching TRBD2. The CDR3 totals 16 residues. The germline V gene has CDR1 SGHTA and CDR2 FQGNSA. J lost 2 bases, V lost 5 bases, and 2 bases had no gene match. CDR3 DNA sequence: TGTGCCAGCAGCCGACTAGCGGGGGGGCCCTACAATGAGCAGTTCTTC. As protein: CASSRLAGGPYNEQFF.

The CDR3 DNA reads as TGTGCCAGCAGCTCAACCACAGGAAACTATGGCTACACCTTC. This encodes CASSSTTGNYGYTF. The chain has TRBV11-2 and TRBJ1-2, with TRBD1 as a possible D gene (5 bases). The germline gives CDR1 SGHAT, CDR2 FQNNGV. This CDR3 contains 14 residues. V gave up 4 bases and J gave up 2 bases, with 11 bases separating them.

The V and J genes are TRBV2 and TRBJ2-3, with 15 bases aligning to TRBD2. The germline V gene has CDR1 SNHLY and CDR2 FYNNEI. The J segment lost 3 bases and the V segment lost 5 bases, leaving 3 bases of the junction unmatched. The CDR3 loop spans 16 amino acids. For the CDR3, the DNA is TGTGCCAGCAGTTGGACTAGCGGGGGGGCGACAGATACGCAGTATTTT. Its translation is CASSWTSGGATDTQYF. The variable domain in full, with the rest retrieved from reference TRBV2 and TRBJ2-3, is EPEVTQTPSHQVTQMGQEVILRCVPISNHLYFYWYRQILGQKVEFLVSFYNNEISEKSEIFDDQFSVERPDGSNFTLKIRSTKLEDSAMYFCASSWTSGGATDTQYFGPGTRLTVL.

This rearrangement joins TRBV21-1 to TRBJ1-5; the D call TRBD1 from the table was never checked on the DNA. TRBV21-1 is a known pseudogene. The CDR3 has 16 residues. CDR3 coding DNA: TGTGCCAGCAGCCGGGACAGGGAGGTAATCAATCAGCCCCAGCATTTT. Protein sequence: CASSRDREVINQPQHF.

V and J are TRBV4-3 and TRBJ2-5, with D perhaps TRBD2 (5 bases). Germline V lookup: CDR1 LGHNA, CDR2 YSLEER. The CDR3 consists of 13 residues. With 0 bases removed from V and 5 bases from J, the gap between germline ends came to 7 bases. The chain's CDR3 is CASSQDRGETQYF. CDR3 DNA: TGCGCCAGCAGCCAAGATAGAGGGGAGACCCAGTACTTC.

The chain carries TRBV5-1 and TRBJ2-3; 12 nucleotides line up with TRBD2. V was pared by 3 bases and J by 2 bases, with 4 bases of the junction left unmatched. Germline V gene data show CDR1 as SGHRS and CDR2 as YFSETQ. This CDR3 has 16 amino acids. CDR3 amino acids: CASSSRTSGATDTQYF. The DNA for the CDR3 is TGCGCCAGCAGCTCTAGGACTAGCGGGGCCACAGATACGCAGTATTTT.

With respect to this clone: Its ends do not fully match the called genes, so a read error is possible. V is TRBV7-9 and J is TRBJ2-1, with TRBD2 identical over 10 bases. Germline CDR1 is SEHNR and CDR2 is FQNEAQ (reference sequence). The CDR3 covers 16 residues. The CDR3 DNA follows: TGTTCCAGCAGCAAAAGCGGGGGGGCTTTGGGTAATGAGCAGTTCTTC. Translation: CSSSKSGGALGNEQFF.

This chain joins TRBV5-5 and TRBJ2-5, with 8 bases identical to TRBD1. Trimming at V came to 0 bases and at J to 2 bases, leaving 3 bases not matched to a gene. From germline, CDR1 is SGHKS and CDR2 YYEKEE (reference sequence). This CDR3 spans 15 amino acids. The CDR3 here is CASSLDGTGQETQYF. The CDR3 nucleotides read TGTGCCAGCAGCTTGGATGGGACAGGACAAGAGACCCAGTACTTC.

The CDR3 DNA is TGCGCCAGCACCACTTTACAGGGGTATGGCTACACCTTC. Protein sequence: CASTTLQGYGYTF. The rearrangement joins TRBV5-1 to TRBJ1-2; 7 bases align to TRBD1. Germline V gene data show CDR1 as SGHRS and CDR2 as YFSETQ. V lost 6 bases and J lost 5; bases outside the gene matches: 7. The CDR3 extends over 13 amino acids.

This clone occurred a few times. The chain joins TRBV29-1 to TRBJ1-4, with TRBD1 matching over 7 bases. The trim removed 7 bases at V and 8 bases at J, leaving 10 bases unmatched. Germline V gene sequence: CDR1 SQVTM, CDR2 ANQGSEA. The CDR3 totals 13 residues. The CDR3 region is CSGAQGVGEKLFF. The CDR3 bases are TGCAGCGGGGCTCAGGGGGTTGGCGAAAAACTGTTTTTT.

This clone was recorded a few times. V and J are TRBV7-9 and TRBJ2-4; D ambiguous. CDR1 and CDR2 (germline): SEHNR, FQNEAQ (reference sequence). This CDR3 spans 16 amino acids. Trimming left V 4 bases short and J 0 bases short, with 13 bases between. In DNA, the CDR3 is TGTGCCAGCAGCTCGTCTAGACCCGAAGCCAAAAACATTCAGTACTTC. This sequence encodes CASSSSRPEAKNIQYF.

The chain combines TRBV11-3 with TRBJ2-7; maybe TRBD1 (5 bases). Trimming removed 6 bases from V and 0 bases from J, with 21 bases in between. The CDR3 is 17 amino acids. Germline V gives CDR1 SGHNT, CDR2 YENEEA. CDR3 in amino acids: CASRHQRQYIISYEQYF. DNA of the CDR3: TGTGCCAGCAGACACCAACGACAGTACATAATCTCCTACGAGCAGTACTTC.

This clone has only one observation. The chain recombines TRBV27 with TRBJ2-3, with 8 nucleotides matching TRBD2. The V and J ends lost 5 bases and 3 bases, in that order; junction bases with no gene match: 10. The CDR3 extends over 16 amino acids. CDR1 and CDR2 (germline): MNHEY, SMNVEV (reference sequence). CDR3 sequence reads: CASSPSRGGGTDTQYF. The CDR3 region has the DNA TGTGCCAGCAGTCCAAGTCGGGGGGGAGGAACAGATACGCAGTATTTT.

This clone was detected once. The chain has TRBV6-5 and TRBJ2-5; perhaps TRBD2 as D (7 bases). Trimming cost V 4 bases and J 4 bases, with 19 bases left between them. From germline, CDR1 is MNHEY and CDR2 SVGAGI. The CDR3 length is 16 residues. Here the CDR3 reads CASSWDSRRGGETQYF. The CDR3 DNA follows: TGTGCCAGCAGTTGGGACTCCCGTAGGGGGGGAGAGACCCAGTACTTC.